This record concerns one T cell receptor (beta chain) sequence. Antigen specificity is unknown. The sample comes from a study of blood T cells in healthy people across ages. Study findings and constraints: Fewer expanded clones and more diversity marked long-lived versus aged donors. Per million T cells, TCR beta diversity dropped roughly linearly as age increased.

With a J-beta primer mix and a sample-barcoded 5' primer, a second PCR ran roughly 7 to 11 cycles. A template-switch adaptor that had 12 random nucleotides put a tag on each cDNA molecule. Each of the samples gave a minimum of 3 million paired-end reads that contained CDR3. TCRdb fed the 5' RACE reads into MiXCR, producing one record per CDR3 protein. The sample has about 800,000 distinct CDR3 sequences, roughly 60% seen once. Germline CDR1 SGHAT, CDR2 FQNNGV. Trimming shortened V by 7 bases and J by 0 bases, and 10 bases separated the two germline ends. The CDR3 is 14 residues long. What was sequenced was blood. The sequence was obtained from a man aged 30-40 years in good health. The chain recombines TRBV11-2 with TRBJ2-1; D is unclear. DNA of the CDR3: TGTGCCAGCAAAGACTCCCGCTCCTACAATGAGCAGTTCTTC. Its translation is CASKDSRSYNEQFF. The entire variable domain, with the rest obtained from reference TRBV11-2 and TRBJ2-1, is as follows: EAGVAQSPRYKIIEKRQSVAFWCNPISGHATLYWYQQILGQGPKLLIQFQNNGVVDDSQLPKDRFSAERLKGVDSTLKIQPAKLEDSAVYLCASKDSRSYNEQFFGPGTRLTVL.